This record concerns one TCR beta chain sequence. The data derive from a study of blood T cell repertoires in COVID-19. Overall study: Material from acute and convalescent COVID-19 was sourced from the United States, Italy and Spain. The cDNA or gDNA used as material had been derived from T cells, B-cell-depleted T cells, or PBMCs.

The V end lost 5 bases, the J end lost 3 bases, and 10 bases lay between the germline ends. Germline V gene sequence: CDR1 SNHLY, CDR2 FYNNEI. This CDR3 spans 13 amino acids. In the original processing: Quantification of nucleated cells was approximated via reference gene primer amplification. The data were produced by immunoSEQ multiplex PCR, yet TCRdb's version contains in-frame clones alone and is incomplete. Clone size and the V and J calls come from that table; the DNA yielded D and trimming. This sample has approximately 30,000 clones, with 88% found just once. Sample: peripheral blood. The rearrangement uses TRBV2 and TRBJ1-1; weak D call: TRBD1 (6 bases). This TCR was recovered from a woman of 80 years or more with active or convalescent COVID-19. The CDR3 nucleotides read TGTGCCAGCAGTAACAGGGTCGACACTGAAGCTTTCTTT. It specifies CASSNRVDTEAFF.